Listed below are T cell receptor beta chains from one sample, sequenced in a study of Tregs in tolerant kidney transplant recipients. Clones were read by immunoSEQ multiplex PCR, and TCRdb kept only the in-frame ones, dropping some. The repertoire holds roughly 66,000 clones, with roughly 92% as singletons. This specimen consisted of CD8+ T cells from blood, obtained before the transplant. These receptors all come from a human donor who received a combined kidney and bone marrow transplant. Each CDR3 is given with its conserved first and last residue.

CDR3 length: 13
J gene: TRBJ2-7
V gene: TRBV27
CDR3 protein: CASSPGTAYEQYF

CDR3 length: 18
J gene: TRBJ1-5
V gene: TRBV23-1
CDR3 protein: CASTLKTPGKYSNQPQHF

CDR3 length: 16
J gene: TRBJ2-1
V gene: TRBV4-3
CDR3 protein: CASSQAGLAGVNEQFF

CDR3 length: 15
J gene: TRBJ1-4
V gene: TRBV15
CDR3 protein: CATSRVIQVNEKLFF

CDR3 length: 13
J gene: TRBJ2-1
V gene: TRBV11-3
CDR3 protein: CASRALGGNEQFF

CDR3 length: 17
J gene: TRBJ2-1
V gene: TRBV9
CDR3 protein: CASSVAGGMSSYNEQFF

CDR3 length: 16
J gene: TRBJ2-7
V gene: TRBV7-3
CDR3 protein: CASSLIAGRGKNEQYF

CDR3 length: 16
J gene: TRBJ2-7
V gene: TRBV7-8
CDR3 protein: CASSLGSLAGPYEQYF

CDR3 length: 18
J gene: TRBJ2-3
V gene: TRBV4-3
CDR3 protein: CASSQELAGGPAGSTQYF

CDR3 length: 18
J gene: .
V gene: TRBV4-1
CDR3 protein: CASSQEDSLSTGSYEQYF

CDR3 length: 13
J gene: TRBJ1-2
V gene: TRBV5-8
CDR3 protein: CASSLQGNYGYTF

CDR3 length: 16
J gene: TRBJ2-7
V gene: TRBV4-2
CDR3 protein: CASSKLAGGNMYEQYF

CDR3 length: 18
J gene: TRBJ1-4
V gene: TRBV9
CDR3 protein: CASSAPKGGGTTNEKLFF

CDR3 length: 14
J gene: TRBJ2-7
V gene: TRBV27
CDR3 protein: CASVRTSGSYEQYF

CDR3 length: 9
J gene: TRBJ1-1
V gene: TRBV29-1
CDR3 protein: CSAGTGAFF

CDR3 length: 14
J gene: TRBJ2-2
V gene: TRBV2
CDR3 protein: CASSLEENTGELFF

CDR3 length: 14
J gene: TRBJ2-1
V gene: TRBV5-6
CDR3 protein: CASTSSASGNEQFF

CDR3 length: 14
J gene: TRBJ1-1
V gene: TRBV6-5
CDR3 protein: CASRRTGALTEAFF

CDR3 length: 14
J gene: TRBJ2-2
V gene: TRBV7-9
CDR3 protein: CASSPGTFTGELFF

CDR3 length: 17
J gene: TRBJ2-1
V gene: TRBV19
CDR3 protein: CASSLLSGLAVYNEQFF

CDR3 length: 11
J gene: TRBJ2-7
V gene: TRBV6-1
CDR3 protein: CASSYLREQYF

CDR3 length: 14
J gene: TRBJ1-5
V gene: TRBV9
CDR3 protein: CASSANGGNQPQHF

CDR3 length: 17
J gene: TRBJ2-1
V gene: TRBV28
CDR3 protein: CASSLMLEQVTWYEQFF

CDR3 length: 16
J gene: TRBJ2-7
V gene: TRBV29-1
CDR3 protein: CSVPRLARGKVYEQYF

CDR3 length: 12
J gene: TRBJ1-2
V gene: TRBV30
CDR3 protein: CAWRETGGGYTF

CDR3 length: 15
J gene: TRBJ1-2
V gene: TRBV15
CDR3 protein: CATSRVGREDYGYTF

CDR3 length: 12
J gene: TRBJ2-5
V gene: TRBV11-2
CDR3 protein: CASSLSGETQYF

CDR3 length: 16
J gene: TRBJ2-5
V gene: TRBV4-2
CDR3 protein: CASSQLDDNPQETQYF

CDR3 length: 18
J gene: TRBJ1-5
V gene: TRBV28
CDR3 protein: CASSLGRGGNLLYQPQHF

CDR3 length: 14
J gene: TRBJ2-7
V gene: TRBV5-6
CDR3 protein: CASSGGLAKKGWYF

CDR3 length: 15
J gene: TRBJ2-3
V gene: TRBV27
CDR3 protein: CASSFQLANGDTQYF

CDR3 length: 16
J gene: TRBJ2-1
V gene: TRBV4-3
CDR3 protein: CASSQQGGDIYNEQFF

CDR3 length: 12
J gene: TRBJ2-7
V gene: TRBV30
CDR3 protein: CAWSGSRYEQYF

CDR3 length: 13
J gene: TRBJ2-7
V gene: TRBV30
CDR3 protein: CAWSVAGDYEQYF

CDR3 length: 16
J gene: TRBJ1-1
V gene: TRBV7-2
CDR3 protein: CASSLGTIPGQEDAFF

CDR3 length: 15
J gene: .
V gene: TRBV4-1
CDR3 protein: CASSHGQGVSSEQYF

CDR3 length: 16
J gene: TRBJ2-7
V gene: TRBV27
CDR3 protein: CASHGIISGRPYEQYF

CDR3 length: 14
J gene: .
V gene: TRBV19
CDR3 protein: CASSPASGSYEQYF

CDR3 length: 19
J gene: TRBJ2-2
V gene: TRBV4-3
CDR3 protein: CASSLGLAGGMVNTGELFF

CDR3 length: 13
J gene: TRBJ2-7
V gene: TRBV2
CDR3 protein: CASRPAGGHEQYF

CDR3 length: 12
J gene: TRBJ1-1
V gene: TRBV30
CDR3 protein: CACKPASGEAFF

CDR3 length: 14
J gene: TRBJ1-1
V gene: TRBV9
CDR3 protein: CASSPPVEGVKAFF

CDR3 length: 16
J gene: TRBJ1-5
V gene: TRBV4-2
CDR3 protein: CASSQDLAGVRQPQHF

CDR3 length: 17
J gene: TRBJ2-1
V gene: TRBV14
CDR3 protein: CASSQDWRGSSYNEQFF

CDR3 length: 16
J gene: TRBJ2-7
V gene: TRBV27
CDR3 protein: CASSLSPSGSFYEQYF

CDR3 length: 15
J gene: TRBJ1-3
V gene: TRBV28
CDR3 protein: CASSSRQDSGNTIYF

CDR3 length: 15
J gene: TRBJ2-7
V gene: TRBV6-6
CDR3 protein: CASSYSTGGSYEQYF

CDR3 length: 15
J gene: TRBJ2-3
V gene: TRBV6-4
CDR3 protein: CASSASGGVTDTQYF